These 9 T cell receptor beta chains came from one sample sequenced in a study of blood T cell repertoires in COVID-19. Some clones are missing from TCRdb's copy, which holds only in-frame ones; the method was immunoSEQ multiplex PCR. Of about 190,000 clones in the sample, 82% were seen once. Sequenced input: peripheral blood. These receptors were collected from a woman aged 60-75 years with COVID-19, enrolled during active disease.

V and J are TRBV5-6 and TRBJ2-2; the D gene is possibly TRBD1 (5 bases). With 3 bases removed from V and 7 bases from J, the gap between germline ends came to 22 bases. Germline CDR1 SGHDT, CDR2 YYEEEE. This CDR3 has 17 residues. CDR3 in amino acids: CASSSIHPQGMGGELFF. The CDR3 DNA reads TGTGCCAGCAGCTCGATCCACCCGCAGGGTATGGGCGGGGAGCTGTTTTTT.

The V and J genes are TRBV11-3 and TRBJ1-3; no definite D call. This CDR3 comprises 14 residues. The germline V and J ends were trimmed by 9 bases and 0 bases, with 12 bases remaining between them. CDR1 is SGHNT, CDR2 YENEEA, per germline. The CDR3 nucleotides are TGTGCCAGAGATCGGAACTACTCTGGAAACACCATATATTTT. Translated: CARDRNYSGNTIYF.

CDR3 protein: CASSPERSHGYTF. The CDR3 DNA sequence: TGTGCCAGCAGTCCCGAACGGTCTCATGGCTACACCTTC. The genes are TRBV6-5 and TRBJ1-2, with unresolved D. Between the trimmed V and J ends, which lost 5 bases and 6 bases, there was a span of 13 bases. The CDR3 is made up of 13 amino acids. The germline gives CDR1 MNHEY, CDR2 SVGAGI.

This clone was recorded only once. The chain employs TRBV7-3 and TRBJ2-5; D unresolved. Trimming pared 4 bases from V and 6 bases from J, leaving 12 bases between. The CDR3 contains 13 residues. Germline assignment: CDR1 SGHTA and CDR2 FQGTGA. This CDR3 reads CASSSISGQTQYF. Written as DNA, the CDR3 is TGTGCCAGCAGCTCCATTTCTGGGCAGACCCAGTACTTC.

The V call is TRBV6-5, the J call TRBJ2-1; possible D gene TRBD1, 5 bases. Germline assignment: CDR1 MNHEY and CDR2 SVGAGI. The germline V and J ends were trimmed by 10 bases and 7 bases, with 17 bases remaining between them. The length of the CDR3 is 13 residues. The CDR3 here is CATSRVGVNEQFF. The CDR3 DNA sequence: TGTGCCACCTCCCGGGTAGGGGTTAATGAGCAGTTCTTC.

This clone was counted only a few times. The rearrangement uses TRBV24-1 and TRBJ2-2, with 7 bases lining up with TRBD1. This CDR3 region has 16 residues. Per the germline V gene, CDR1 is KGHDR and CDR2 is SFDVKD. With 6 bases clipped from V and 4 bases from J, the junction kept 10 bases outside the gene matches. This CDR3 is CATSQAGGRSTGELFF. The CDR3 DNA reads as TGTGCCACCAGTCAGGCAGGGGGAAGGTCCACCGGGGAGCTGTTTTTT.

V gene TRBV5-5 combines with J gene TRBJ2-5; D uncertain. Germline-derived CDR1 and CDR2 are SGHKS and YYEKEE (reference sequence). This CDR3 spans 16 amino acids. Trimming cost V 0 bases and J 2 bases, with 14 bases left between them. CDR3 nucleotide sequence: TGTGCCAGCAGCTTGGATCGTGGGCGCTGGCAAGAGACCCAGTACTTC. It yields the protein CASSLDRGRWQETQYF.

This clone has a single count. CDR3 in DNA: TGTGCCAGCAGCCAAGACCCGAAGACTAGCGTCACCTACGAGCAGTACTTC. Translation: CASSQDPKTSVTYEQYF. This chain uses TRBV14 with TRBJ2-7; 8 bases agree with TRBD2. The CDR3 consists of 17 residues. Germline V gene sequence: CDR1 SGHDN, CDR2 FVKESK. With 0 bases clipped from V and 2 bases from J, the junction kept 9 bases outside the gene matches.

The genes are TRBV7-3 and TRBJ2-1; weak D call: TRBD1 (7 bases). The CDR3 has 17 amino acids. CDR1 SGHTA and CDR2 FQGTGA come from the germline V gene. Between the trimmed V and J ends, which lost 1 base and 3 bases, there was a span of 16 bases. The CDR3: CASSLISGGLNYNEQFF. CDR3 in DNA: TGTGCCAGCAGCTTAATTTCAGGGGGGCTCAACTACAATGAGCAGTTCTTC.